This T cell receptor beta chain is from a study of blood T cell repertoires in COVID-19. This table comes from immunoSEQ multiplex PCR, and its TCRdb copy is limited to in-frame clones, with some not included. Of around 23,000 clones listed, around 86% were seen once; the top ten hold 4.5% to 6.5%. V gave up 7 bases and J gave up 8 bases, with 11 bases separating them. The germline V gene has CDR1 SNHLY and CDR2 FYNNEI. The CDR3 covers 11 residues. This chain joins TRBV2 and TRBJ1-2; the D is unclear. Sequences were obtained from peripheral blood. This receptor was taken from a man between 50 and 59 years old with active COVID-19. The CDR3 here is CASTPRGGYTF. CDR3 coding DNA: TGTGCCAGCACCCCAAGAGGCGGCTACACCTTC.